Listed below are T cell receptor beta chains from one sample, sequenced in a study of OX40 agonist ivuxolimab in advanced cancers. Sequencing was performed with immunoSEQ multiplex PCR; in TCRdb, only in-frame clones are kept and a portion is missing. The sample lists 50,000 to 65,000 clones, 81% occurring once. The sequencing here drew on CD4+ or CD8+ T cells sorted from blood, taken in a trial of the OX40 agonist ivuxolimab. Receptor source: an adult with an advanced solid tumor such as melanoma, head and neck, liver or kidney cancer. Both conserved end residues are part of each CDR3. The D gene is left open where the match is weak. Rows give clone size only sometimes, using once, few, many, or a class for an expanded clone.

v_gene	d_gene	abundance	j_gene	CDR3nt	CDR3aa
TRBV5-6	-	-	TRBJ1-1	TGTGCCAGCAGACCCAGGGTCGGGGGCACTGAAGCTTTCTTT	CASRPRVGGTEAFF
TRBV5-6	-	-	TRBJ1-2	TGTGCCAGCAGCTTGAGGGGGGGTGGCTACACCTTC	CASSLRGGGYTF
TRBV5-1	-	-	TRBJ2-2	TGCGCCAGCAGCTTGACAGCACCCACCGGGGAGCTGTTTTTT	CASSLTAPTGELFF
TRBV5-6	TRBD1	-	TRBJ2-7	TGTGCCAGCAGCTTGGGGACAGGGGGCTTTCGGGAGCAGTACTTC	CASSLGTGGFREQYF
TRBV27	-	-	TRBJ1-6	TGTGCCAGCAGGCGAACCGGGGGCCCGGTCCACTTT	CASRRTGGPVHF
TRBV11-2	-	once	TRBJ1-1	TGTGCCAGCAGCTTAGGGCCGACGGACGGATTTAAGAACACTGAAGCTTTCTTT	CASSLGPTDGFKNTEAFF
TRBV30	TRBD1	-	TRBJ1-5	TGTGCCTGGAATGGCAAAGGACAGGGGAGCCAGCCCCAGCATTTT	CAWNGKGQGSQPQHF
TRBV9	-	-	TRBJ1-2	TGTGCCAGCAGCGTAGACGACGACTATGGCTACACCTTC	CASSVDDDYGYTF
TRBV5-1	-	-	TRBJ2-7	TGCGCCAGCAGCTTCGCCATCACCAACTACGAGCAGTACTTC	CASSFAITNYEQYF
TRBV10-1	-	-	TRBJ1-1	TGCGCCAGCAGTGAAGACGGGAACACTGAAGCTTTCTTT	CASSEDGNTEAFF
TRBV5-6	-	-	TRBJ1-4	TGTGCCAGCAGCTTGGTCCCAAGGAATGAAAAACTGTTTTTT	CASSLVPRNEKLFF
TRBV18	-	-	TRBJ2-5	TGTGCCAGCTCAGGGGAGACCCAGTACTTC	CASSGETQYF
TRBV6-6	-	few	TRBJ1-2	TGTGCCTATTTTGTGTGGGGGCGGGCTAACTATGGCTACACCTTC	CAYFVWGRANYGYTF
TRBV5-4	-	-	TRBJ2-7	TGTGCCAGCAGCTTGGAGGGAAACTCCTACGAGCAGTACTTC	CASSLEGNSYEQYF
TRBV5-1	TRBD1	-	TRBJ1-2	TGCGCCAGCAGCTCCCGGGACAGGGAATCTGGCTACACCTTC	CASSSRDRESGYTF
TRBV7-8	TRBD1	-	TRBJ2-1	TGTGCCAGCAGCCCTACTACTGACAGGGGGCGTGATCCGTTCTTC	CASSPTTDRGRDPFF
TRBV6-1	-	-	TRBJ2-7	TGTGCCAGCAGTGATTCTCTGTCGCAGGACGAGCAGTACTTC	CASSDSLSQDEQYF
TRBV5-1	-	-	TRBJ2-1	TGCGCCAGCAGCCTGGGACTTACCCCTGGTTCCTACAATGAGCAGTTCTTC	CASSLGLTPGSYNEQFF
TRBV11-2	TRBD2	-	TRBJ2-3	TGTGCCAGCAGCCCGGGGGGAGATACGCAGTATTTT	CASSPGGDTQYF
TRBV6-1	TRBD1	-	TRBJ2-7	TGTGCCAGCAGTGTGACTACAGGGGCTAGTTCCTACGAGCAGTACTTC	CASSVTTGASSYEQYF
TRBV5-3	-	-	TRBJ1-6	TGTGCCAGAAGCTTGGAACAGGGTGCCGATTCACCCCTCCACTTT	CARSLEQGADSPLHF
TRBV9	TRBD1	-	TRBJ1-2	TGTGCCAGCAGCTTCCGACAGGGGCATGGTGGCTACACCTTC	CASSFRQGHGGYTF
TRBV5-1	-	-	TRBJ2-2	TGCGCCAGCAGCTCTCTAGCCGCGAACACCGGGGAGCTGTTTTTT	CASSSLAANTGELFF
TRBV4-2	TRBD1	-	TRBJ2-1	TGTGCCAGCAGCCAAACCCACTTGACAGGGGGTCGGGGCAATGAGCAGTTCTTC	CASSQTHLTGGRGNEQFF
TRBV5-1	-	-	TRBJ2-3	TGCGCCAGCAGGCTACAGGTTTGGGAGACTAGCACAGATACGCAGTATTTT	CASRLQVWETSTDTQYF
TRBV6-1	-	-	TRBJ2-5	TGTGCCAGCAATAGGAGGCGGGAGACCCAGTACTTC	CASNRRRETQYF
TRBV28	-	-	TRBJ1-1	TGTGCCAGCAGTTTGGGCGGGGTAACGGGCACTGAAGCTTTCTTT	CASSLGGVTGTEAFF
TRBV9	TRBD2	few	TRBJ2-1	TGTGCCAGCAGCGTAGGAGGACTAGCAGGGCGTGAGCAGTTCTTC	CASSVGGLAGREQFF
TRBV5-8	TRBD1	-	TRBJ2-3	TGTGCCAGCAGCTTGAGTACAGGGGCGACAGATACGCAGTATTTT	CASSLSTGATDTQYF
TRBV19	TRBD1	-	TRBJ1-2	TGTGCCAGTAGTACCCAACCTGGCAGGGGGCGAGGTAACTATGGCTACACCTTC	CASSTQPGRGRGNYGYTF
TRBV5-6	-	-	TRBJ1-3	TGTGCCAGCGGGCTCGGTGGAAACACCATATATTTT	CASGLGGNTIYF
TRBV14	-	-	TRBJ1-1	TGTGCCAGCAGCCGAGGGACCGCAGAAGCTTTCTTT	CASSRGTAEAFF
TRBV28	-	few	TRBJ2-7	TGTGCCAGCAGCCCAGCCTACTACGAGCAGTACTTC	CASSPAYYEQYF
TRBV4-2	TRBD1	-	TRBJ1-5	TGTGCCAGCAGCCCCGAATGGCAGGGGGATCAGCCCCAGCATTTT	CASSPEWQGDQPQHF
TRBV29-1	TRBD2	-	TRBJ2-1	TGCAGCGCTTCGACTAGCGGGGGGGATGGATTCTTC	CSASTSGGDGFF
TRBV4-2	-	-	TRBJ2-4	TGTGCCAGCAGCCAAGAATCAAGGGCTCCAGCCAAAAACATTCAGTACTTC	CASSQESRAPAKNIQYF
TRBV30	-	-	TRBJ1-2	TGTGCCTGGAGTCTAGGGTTAGGCTACACCTTC	CAWSLGLGYTF
TRBV19	-	-	TRBJ1-4	TGTGCCAGTAGTACGGGACGCGTCGCCACGGGGGAACTGTTTTTT	CASSTGRVATGELFF
TRBV7-2	-	-	TRBJ1-5	TGTGCCAGCAGCGATTCAGGAAATCAGCCCCAGCATTTT	CASSDSGNQPQHF
TRBV7-9	TRBD1	-	TRBJ1-3	TGTGCCAGCAGGGGGACAGGAATTGACACCATATATTTT	CASRGTGIDTIYF
TRBV2	-	-	TRBJ1-3	TGTGCCAGCAGCACAAGTTCTGGAAACACCATATATTTT	CASSTSSGNTIYF
TRBV7-2	TRBD1	-	TRBJ2-2	TGTGCCAGCAGTCGGACAGGGGTGAGGGTCCGGGAGCTGTTTTTT	CASSRTGVRVRELFF
TRBV6-1	-	-	TRBJ2-7	TGTGCCAGCAGTGAGGTCAGGGCCTACGAGCAGTACTTC	CASSEVRAYEQYF
TRBV30	-	-	TRBJ1-5	TGTGCCTTTGCACTAGGACAGTTCAATCAGCCCCAGCATTTT	CAFALGQFNQPQHF
TRBV19	-	-	TRBJ2-7	TGTGCCAGTAGTGCTGGGTTGGTCCCGAACGAGCAGTACTTC	CASSAGLVPNEQYF
TRBV2	-	-	TRBJ2-7	TGTGCCAGCATGAGGAGGGGGGAGTACGAGCAGTACTTC	CASMRRGEYEQYF
TRBV4-1	TRBD1	-	TRBJ1-1	TGCGCCAGCAGTAGCCCCCTTGACAGGGTGAACACTGAAGCTTTCTTT	CASSSPLDRVNTEAFF
TRBV19	-	-	TRBJ1-1	TGTGCCAGTAGACCGAACGGACAGCCTAACACTGAAGCTTTCTTT	CASRPNGQPNTEAFF
TRBV6-1	-	few	TRBJ1-6	TGTGCCAGCAGTGGGACGGACCGAAATTCACCCCTCCACTTT	CASSGTDRNSPLHF
TRBV10-1	-	medium-sized	TRBJ1-1	TGCGCCAGCAGGACAGGTTTGAACACTGAAGCTTTCTTT	CASRTGLNTEAFF
TRBV6-1	-	-	TRBJ2-3	TGTGCCACATGGACTGACCCCCCAAGCACAGATACGCAGTATTTT	CATWTDPPSTDTQYF
TRBV5-1	-	-	TRBJ1-2	TGCGCCAGCAGCCTCCTTACCACTGACTATGGCTACACCTTC	CASSLLTTDYGYTF
TRBV2	TRBD2	-	TRBJ2-7	TGTGCCAGCAGGGGACTAGCGGGGGCCTACGAGCAGTACTTC	CASRGLAGAYEQYF
TRBV19	-	-	TRBJ1-3	TGTGCCAGTAGTACCCTCCAGGGACGCGGAAACACCATATATTTT	CASSTLQGRGNTIYF
TRBV18	-	-	TRBJ2-1	TGTGCCAGCTCGCAAGCTGGGAATGAGCAGTTCTTC	CASSQAGNEQFF